The 6 T cell receptor beta chains below were found in one sample sequenced in a study of blood T cell repertoires in COVID-19. Clones were sequenced by immunoSEQ multiplex PCR, and TCRdb holds only the in-frame ones, with some missing. Among 120,000 or so clones listed, 70% to 85% were seen once. Sequencing input: peripheral blood. These receptors all come from a woman aged 45-59 years with acute or convalescent COVID-19.

The chain links TRBV7-8 to TRBJ1-1; D might be TRBD1 (5 bases). Trimming shortened V by 5 bases and J by 10 bases, and 20 bases separated the two germline ends. Germline-derived CDR1 and CDR2 are SGHVS and FQNEAQ. The CDR3 length is 14 residues. CDR3 protein: CASSPRGSGSPAFF. As DNA, the CDR3 is TGTGCCAGCAGCCCACGGGGGTCAGGGTCCCCAGCTTTCTTT.

This chain joins TRBV19 and TRBJ1-5, with D maybe TRBD1 (6 bases). Trimming pared 2 bases from V and 3 bases from J, leaving 17 bases between. This CDR3 spans 17 amino acids. CDR1 and CDR2 (germline): LNHDA, SQIVND (reference sequence). This chain's CDR3 is CASSILPLQGLNQPQHF. CDR3 in DNA: TGTGCCAGTAGTATACTCCCCCTTCAGGGGCTCAATCAGCCCCAGCATTTT.

This sequence joins TRBV11-2 and TRBJ1-6; D gene uncertain. Germline V lookup: CDR1 SGHAT, CDR2 FQNNGV. V was cut by 2 bases and J by 4 bases, with 6 bases left in between. There are 14 residues in the CDR3. This CDR3 is CASSLPGYNSPLHF. CDR3 sequence (DNA): TGTGCCAGCAGCTTACCAGGATATAATTCACCCCTCCACTTT.

The CDR3 loop is CASSADRFEKLFF. The CDR3, as DNA: TGTGCCAGCAGTGCCGACAGATTCGAAAAACTGTTTTTT. J is TRBJ1-4 and V is TRBV2; D may be TRBD1 (5 bases). Per the germline V gene, CDR1 is SNHLY and CDR2 is FYNNEI. V was shortened by 4 bases and J by 8 bases, with 11 bases between the two germline ends. The CDR3 has 13 residues. Full variable domain (missing parts from reference TRBV2 and TRBJ1-4): EPEVTQTPSHQVTQMGQEVILRCVPISNHLYFYWYRQILGQKVEFLVSFYNNEISEKSEIFDDQFSVERPDGSNFTLKIRSTKLEDSAMYFCASSADRFEKLFFGSGTQLSVL.

The CDR3 loop is CASSRRGQDGEAFF. CDR3 coding DNA: TGTGCCAGCAGCCGGAGGGGACAGGACGGTGAAGCTTTCTTT. The chain joins TRBV9 to TRBJ1-1; 8 nucleotides match TRBD1. Germline V gives CDR1 SGDLS, CDR2 YYNGEE. This CDR3 spans 14 amino acids. V was pared by 4 bases and J by 7 bases, with 9 bases of the junction left unmatched.

The chain links TRBV12-3 or TRBV12-4 to TRBJ2-7; D is uncertain. This CDR3 region has 13 residues. V lost 2 bases and J lost 0, with 5 bases in between. CDR3: CASSLTTSYEQYF. CDR3 DNA: TGTGCCAGCAGTTTAACTACCTCCTACGAGCAGTACTTC.